These 20 T cell receptor beta chains were sequenced from one sample in a study of CD8 T cells in Susac syndrome. With random hexamers, reverse transcription was performed on about 0.5 to 1 ug of RNA. TCRdb reprocessed the immunoSEQ multiplex PCR reads via MiXCR and lists one record per CDR3 protein. In the table there are 100,000 to 150,000 distinct CDR3 sequences, 90% to 95% of which are singletons. Material: CD4+ T cells from PBMCs. The receptors were gathered from a human donor in good health.

The rearrangement joins TRBV7-9 to TRBJ2-1, with 11 bases lining up with TRBD2. Trimming took 5 bases from V and 4 from J; bases not matched to a gene: 10. Germline CDR1 SEHNR, CDR2 FQNEAQ (reference sequence). This CDR3 has 17 residues. CDR3 protein: CASSPRLAGKRYNEQFF. CDR3 sequence (DNA): TGTGCCAGCAGCCCGAGACTAGCGGGGAAAAGATACAATGAGCAGTTCTTC.

The chain uses TRBV29-1 and TRBJ2-1; 7 nucleotides agree with TRBD2. Germline V gene data show CDR1 as SQVTM and CDR2 as ANQGSEA. The CDR3 runs 13 residues. The ends lost 7 bases at V and 7 bases at J; junction bases unmatched: 10. CDR3 sequence: CSARRGGDNEQFF. The CDR3 nucleotides are TGCAGCGCCAGAAGGGGAGGGGATAATGAGCAGTTCTTC.

In DNA form, the CDR3 reads TGCAGTGCTCTAACTGTGAACACTGAAGCTTTCTTT. As protein: CSALTVNTEAFF. The chain links TRBV20-1 to TRBJ1-1; no firm D call. Germline loops: CDR1 DFQATT, CDR2 SNEGSKA (reference sequence). This CDR3 is built from 12 residues. V lost 5 bases and J 0 bases, leaving 7 bases between the germline ends.

This CDR3 is CSVEKTSSEQFF. The CDR3 DNA reads TGCAGCGTTGAAAAGACTAGCAGTGAGCAGTTCTTC. The chain couples TRBV29-1 to TRBJ2-1; 7 bases align to TRBD2. CDR3 length: 12 amino acids. Germline trimming cut 2 bases from V and 9 bases from J; bases unmatched to any gene: 4. The germline CDR1 and CDR2 sequences are SQVTM and ANQGSEA.

This chain joins TRBV9 and TRBJ1-4; D is ambiguous. CDR1 is SGDLS, CDR2 YYNGEE, per germline. V was trimmed by 0 bases and J by 10 bases, leaving 13 bases between them. There are 14 residues in the CDR3. CDR3 in amino acids: CASSVGPAEGKLFF. CDR3 in DNA: TGTGCCAGCAGCGTAGGACCGGCTGAGGGAAAACTGTTTTTT.

The chain joins TRBV30 to TRBJ2-7, with D maybe TRBD1 (6 bases). This CDR3 is 12 amino acids long. CDR1 is GTSNPN, CDR2 SVGIG, per germline (reference sequence). V lost 3 bases, J lost 7 bases, and 13 bases lay in between. This CDR3 is CAWRGDRTEQYF. CDR3 sequence (DNA): TGTGCCTGGAGGGGTGACAGGACGGAGCAGTACTTC.

The V call is TRBV29-1, the J call TRBJ1-2; D possibly corresponds to TRBD1 (6 bases). CDR1 SQVTM and CDR2 ANQGSEA come from the germline V gene. The CDR3 runs 13 residues. Trimming removed 4 bases from V and 4 bases from J, with 13 bases in between. This chain's CDR3 is CSVGKGDGYGYTF. In DNA, the CDR3 is TGCAGCGTTGGTAAGGGGGACGGCTATGGCTACACCTTC.

The CDR3 is CASSPTSGQETQYF. CDR3 bases: TGTGCCAGTAGCCCGACTAGCGGCCAAGAGACCCAGTACTTC. The chain links TRBV19 to TRBJ2-5, with TRBD2 matching 9 bases. V was pared by 6 bases and J by 1 base, with 3 bases of the junction left unmatched. From germline, CDR1 is LNHDA and CDR2 SQIVND (reference sequence). This CDR3 spans 14 amino acids.

This clonotype has only one observation. The V gene is TRBV7-8, the J gene TRBJ2-1; possible D gene TRBD2, 7 bases. Per the germline V gene, CDR1 is SGHVS and CDR2 is FQNEAQ. Trimming removed 6 bases at V and 2 bases at J, with 17 bases between. The CDR3 consists of 16 residues. CDR3 loop: CASRSGRGATYNEQFF. CDR3 in DNA: TGTGCCAGCAGGAGCGGTCGGGGGGCCACCTACAATGAGCAGTTCTTC. Together with reference TRBV7-8 and TRBJ2-1, the CDR3 gives the full variable domain: GAGVSQSPRYKVAKRGQDVALRCDPISGHVSLFWYQQALGQGPEFLTYFQNEAQLDKSGLPSDRFFAERPEGSVSTLKIQRTQQEDSAVYLCASRSGRGATYNEQFFGPGTRLTVL.

V usage is TRBV30 and J usage is TRBJ1-6; the D is unclear. The CDR3 spans 12 residues. Trimming removed 2 bases at V and 9 bases at J, with 8 bases between. Germline V CDR1 and CDR2: GTSNPN, SVGIG (reference sequence). CDR3 protein: CAWSSTSSPLHF. The CDR3 DNA follows: TGTGCCTGGAGTTCGACTAGTTCACCCCTCCACTTT.

This rearrangement joins TRBV29-1 to TRBJ2-7, with no clear D. The CDR3 runs to 11 residues. CDR1 is SQVTM, CDR2 ANQGSEA, per germline. Trimming shortened V by 6 bases and J by 3 bases, and 9 bases separated the two germline ends. The CDR3 reads CSVSDGYEQYF. As DNA, the CDR3 is TGCAGCGTCTCGGACGGCTACGAGCAGTACTTC.

The rearrangement uses TRBV7-9 and TRBJ2-1, with TRBD2 identical over 11 bases. CDR3 size: 15 residues. Germline CDR1 is SEHNR and CDR2 is FQNEAQ (reference sequence). V was clipped by 2 bases and J by 7 bases; unmatched bases: 4. The CDR3 loop is CASSLQLAGVNEQFF. CDR3 nucleotide sequence: TGTGCCAGCAGCTTACAACTAGCGGGAGTTAATGAGCAGTTCTTC.

In DNA, the CDR3 is TGTGCCAGCAGCGTAGCGGGTAGGGGCACAGATACGCAGTATTTT. It codes for CASSVAGRGTDTQYF. The chain employs TRBV9 and TRBJ2-3; no clear D. V gave up 0 bases and J gave up 1 base, with 9 bases separating them. The length of the CDR3 is 15 residues. From germline, CDR1 is SGDLS and CDR2 YYNGEE.

This chain connects TRBV3-1 to TRBJ1-2; unclear D gene. CDR3 length: 13 residues. The V gene lost 3 bases and the J gene lost 6 bases, with 11 bases spanning the gap. Germline lookup yields CDR1 LGHDT and CDR2 YNNKEL (reference sequence). CDR3 in amino acids: CASSHLDENGYTF. DNA of the CDR3: TGTGCCAGCAGCCACCTCGATGAGAATGGCTACACCTTC.

The genes are TRBV7-2 and TRBJ1-1, with 9 bases that match TRBD1. This CDR3 is 15 amino acids long. The junction had 13 bases not matched to a gene; V was cut back by 6 bases and J by 8 bases. Per the germline V gene, CDR1 is SGHTA and CDR2 is FQGNSA. The CDR3 protein is CASSQNTGGLREAFF. The CDR3 DNA reads as TGTGCCAGCAGTCAGAATACAGGGGGCCTTAGAGAAGCTTTCTTT.

This clonotype was detected once. The J gene is TRBJ2-1, the V gene TRBV2; maybe TRBD2 (6 bases). Germline V gene lookup returns CDR1 SNHLY and CDR2 FYNNEI. The CDR3 has 15 amino acids. Deletions cut 2 bases from V and 2 bases from J, with 10 bases between. CDR3 nucleotide sequence: TGTGCCAGCAGTGAACTAGCGCGAACCTACAATGAGCAGTTCTTC. This codes for CASSELARTYNEQFF.

The gene calls are TRBV30 and TRBJ1-5, with a possible D match to TRBD1 (5 bases). The CDR3 is made up of 13 amino acids. In germline, CDR1 is GTSNPN, CDR2 SVGIG (reference sequence). The V end was cut by 4 bases, the J end by 0 bases, with 7 bases between. CDR3 nucleotide sequence: TGTGCCTGGACAGGGTCTAGCAATCAGCCCCAGCATTTT. Translating gives CAWTGSSNQPQHF.

The chain has TRBV20-1 and TRBJ2-7; TRBD2 matches at 12 bases. J lost 5 bases, V lost 3 bases, and 8 bases had no gene match. CDR1 DFQATT and CDR2 SNEGSKA come from the germline V gene (reference sequence). This CDR3 contains 15 residues. CDR3 loop: CSASRGLAGKDEQYF. The CDR3 region has the DNA TGCAGTGCTAGCCGAGGACTAGCGGGAAAGGACGAGCAGTACTTC.

This clonotype appeared once. V and J are TRBV19 and TRBJ2-4; 9 bases are a match to TRBD2. Germline V gene sequence: CDR1 LNHDA, CDR2 SQIVND (reference sequence). CDR3 length: 16 residues. Trimming took 5 bases from V and 3 from J; bases not matched to a gene: 8. CDR3 loop: CASSLLAGEGKNIQYF. The CDR3 coding sequence is TGTGCCAGTAGTTTATTAGCGGGAGAAGGCAAAAACATTCAGTACTTC.

The count of this clonotype is one. The chain combines TRBV5-4 with TRBJ2-3; no definite D call. Germline CDR1 SGHNT, CDR2 YYREEE (reference sequence). V lost 2 bases to trimming and J lost 4 bases, with 8 bases between them. CDR3 length equals 13 residues. This CDR3 is CASSFHGPDTQYF. In DNA form, the CDR3 reads TGTGCCAGCAGCTTCCACGGCCCAGATACGCAGTATTTT.